These 20 T cell receptor beta chains were all obtained from the same sample, sequenced in a study of T cells expressing NK-cell markers (TCRdb year 2020). Library preparation was by 5' RACE. TCRdb records Illumina HiSeq 2000 as the sequencer. TCRdb reprocessed the reads, so every CDR3 protein sequence counts as one entry and DNA is not shown. The sample table gives about 550,000 distinct CDR3 sequences. The ten largest make up approximately 3.5% of the sample. Sample: blood T cells: a sorted CD56 or NKG2C T cell subset, CD4+ or CD8+ T cells, or bulk PBMC T cells (not recorded which). The receptors stem from a man aged 18 to 29 in good health. Donor details come from another sample of the same person, matched by shared clones.

V and J are TRBV9 and TRBJ2-3. CDR1 SGDLS and CDR2 YYNGEE come from the germline V gene. CDR3 length: 14 residues. CDR3 region: CASSPWMHTDTQYF.

The rearrangement joins TRBV9 to TRBJ2-1. Germline V lookup: CDR1 SGDLS, CDR2 YYNGEE. The CDR3 spans 14 residues. CDR3 loop: CASSVALGSNEQFF.

V is TRBV10-3 and J is TRBJ2-7; the TCRdb call, TRBD1, lacks DNA for checking. The CDR3 covers 14 residues. CDR1 ENHRY and CDR2 SYGVKD come from the germline V gene. This CDR3 is CAIRGAGDPYEQYF.

The chain employs TRBV18 and TRBJ2-2; TCRdb's D gene call, TRBD2, goes unchecked for lack of DNA. Germline assignment: CDR1 KGHSH and CDR2 LQKENI. The CDR3 loop spans 17 amino acids. CDR3 residues: CASSPPISGINTGELFF.

The chain has TRBV15 and TRBJ2-7; the TCRdb D gene call, TRBD2, has no DNA to confirm it. Germline V gene lookup returns CDR1 LNHNV and CDR2 YYDKDF (reference sequence). CDR3 length: 16 amino acids. The chain's CDR3 is CATSRDSLAGSYEQYF.

The chain carries TRBV20-1 and TRBJ2-7; without DNA, the TCRdb call of TRBD1 cannot be checked. The CDR3 consists of 13 residues. CDR1 and CDR2 (germline): DFQATT, SNEGSKA (reference sequence). The CDR3 reads CSAPSTGRNEQYF.

The chain links TRBV7-2 to TRBJ2-3; the TRBD1 assignment by TCRdb is unverifiable without DNA. CDR1 is SGHTA and CDR2 is FQGNSA in the germline V gene. CDR3 length: 16 amino acids. CDR3 protein: CASSLSGTGGTDTQYF.

The chain recombines TRBV7-8 with TRBJ2-3. The CDR3 consists of 15 residues. Germline lookup yields CDR1 SGHVS and CDR2 FQNEAQ. CDR3 protein: CASSFIKGSTDTQYF.

This chain connects TRBV12-3 or TRBV12-4 to TRBJ1-2. This CDR3 comprises 12 residues. The CDR3 loop is CASSTRPYGYTF.

V gene TRBV20-1 combines with J gene TRBJ2-3; as DNA is missing, the TRBD2 call by TCRdb cannot be tested. Germline CDR1 and CDR2: DFQATT and SNEGSKA (reference sequence). The CDR3 extends over 11 amino acids. The chain's CDR3 is CSALGRDTQYF.

The rearrangement uses TRBV10-3 and TRBJ2-6; checking the TCRdb D call of TRBD1 is not possible without DNA. Germline lookup yields CDR1 ENHRY and CDR2 SYGVKD. This CDR3 contains 16 residues. CDR3 sequence: CAISERAGHGANVLTF.

This chain uses TRBV12-3 or TRBV12-4 with TRBJ2-1; TCRdb gives TRBD2 as the D gene, but with no DNA this cannot be confirmed. This CDR3 has 16 amino acids. CDR3 amino acids: CASSLRQTGGINEQFF.

The V call is TRBV2, the J call TRBJ1-4; TCRdb outputs TRBD1, but without DNA this stays unchecked. Per the germline V gene, CDR1 is SNHLY and CDR2 is FYNNEI. The CDR3 contains 15 residues. This CDR3 reads CASGLLKGQGEKLFF. The full variable domain, in which reference TRBV2 and TRBJ1-4 provide the parts outside the CDR3, is EPEVTQTPSHQVTQMGQEVILRCVPISNHLYFYWYRQILGQKVEFLVSFYNNEISEKSEIFDDQFSVERPDGSNFTLKIRSTKLEDSAMYFCASGLLKGQGEKLFFGSGTQLSVL.

The chain has TRBV3-1 and TRBJ2-4; TCRdb's assignment of TRBD1 cannot be checked, as there is no DNA. This CDR3 has 13 residues. Germline V lookup: CDR1 LGHDT, CDR2 YNNKEL (reference sequence). The CDR3 sequence: CASSPDRGDIQYF. Filled out from reference TRBV3-1 and TRBJ2-4, the complete variable domain reads DTAVSQTPKYLVTQMGNDKSIKCEQNLGHDTMYWYKQDSKKFLKIMFSYNNKELIINETVPNRFSPKSPDKAHLNLHINSLELGDSAVYFCASSPDRGDIQYFGAGTRLSVL.

The rearrangement links TRBV7-8 to TRBJ2-1; TCRdb outputs TRBD1, but without DNA this stays unchecked. The V gene's germline CDR1 is SGHVS and CDR2 FQNEAQ. The CDR3 loop spans 18 amino acids. The CDR3 sequence is CASSLGGNGQVRGNEQFF.

The CDR3: CASSGRQGTGDTQYF. The chain employs TRBV7-2 and TRBJ2-3; TCRdb picks TRBD1, but there is no DNA to check that call. CDR1 is SGHTA, CDR2 FQGNSA, per germline. The CDR3 loop spans 15 amino acids.

The V and J genes are TRBV12-3 or TRBV12-4 and TRBJ2-1; TCRdb lists TRBD2, though no DNA is available to test this call. The CDR3 consists of 18 residues. The CDR3 sequence is CASSLKGLAGVFRNEQFF.

The rearrangement uses TRBV7-9 and TRBJ1-4; TCRdb outputs TRBD1, but without DNA this stays unchecked. CDR1 is SEHNR, CDR2 FQNEAQ, per germline (reference sequence). The length of the CDR3 is 14 residues. CDR3 region: CASRGTGSNEKLFF.

The gene calls are TRBV4-2 and TRBJ2-7. Germline-derived CDR1 and CDR2 are LGHNA and YNFKEQ. CDR3 length: 13 amino acids. CDR3 loop: CASSQDRPYEQYF.

This sequence joins TRBV20-1 and TRBJ2-1; TCRdb selects TRBD2, and the lack of DNA leaves this call unchecked. From germline, CDR1 is DFQATT and CDR2 SNEGSKA (reference sequence). This CDR3 is built from 15 residues. The CDR3 protein is CSARVPGLGSFEQFF.